Shown below are 29 T cell receptor beta chains from a single sample sequenced in a study of CD8 T cells in Susac syndrome. cDNA came from approximately 0.5 to 1 ug RNA primed by random hexamers. MiXCR was run by TCRdb on the immunoSEQ multiplex PCR reads, yielding one entry per CDR3 protein. This table has about 120,000 distinct CDR3 sequences, around 94% appearing once. The source material was CD4+ T cells from PBMCs. These receptors were obtained from a human donor with multiple sclerosis.

This chain joins TRBV13 and TRBJ2-2; D gene unclear. The CDR3 loop spans 13 amino acids. Germline V lookup: CDR1 PRHDT, CDR2 FYEKMQ (reference sequence). The V end lost 5 bases, the J end lost 1 base, and 5 bases lay between the germline ends. The DNA of the CDR3 is TGTGCCAGCAGCGCAAAGAACACCGGGGAGCTGTTTTTT. It encodes CASSAKNTGELFF. The whole variable domain, filled in from reference TRBV13 and TRBJ2-2, reads AAGVIQSPRHLIKEKRETATLKCYPIPRHDTVYWYQQGPGQDPQFLISFYEKMQSDKGSIPDRFSAQQFSDYHSELNMSSLELGDSALYFCASSAKNTGELFFGEGSRLTVL.

The genes are TRBV5-1 and TRBJ2-7; a weak D match, TRBD1 (5 bases). The CDR3 is 14 residues long. The V end lost 5 bases, the J end lost 0 bases, and 12 bases lay between the germline ends. Germline-derived CDR1 and CDR2 are SGHRS and YFSETQ. The chain's CDR3 is CASRQQASSYEQYF. In DNA, the CDR3 is TGCGCCAGCAGGCAACAGGCCAGCTCCTACGAGCAGTACTTC.

The rearrangement joins TRBV20-1 to TRBJ1-1; D is perhaps TRBD1 (6 bases). Trimming removed 3 bases from V and 5 bases from J, with 16 bases in between. The germline V gene encodes CDR1 DFQATT and CDR2 SNEGSKA (reference sequence). This CDR3 spans 14 amino acids. The CDR3 DNA reads as TGCAGTGCTAGTCCCCCGGAGGGGGTAACTGAAGCTTTCTTT. Protein: CSASPPEGVTEAFF.

V and J are TRBV7-9 and TRBJ2-3; 10 bases agree with TRBD2. Germline trimming cut 4 bases from V and 6 bases from J; bases unmatched to any gene: 10. The germline V gene encodes CDR1 SEHNR and CDR2 FQNEAQ (reference sequence). The CDR3 totals 16 residues. The DNA of the CDR3 is TGTGCCAGCAGCTCAACAGCTAGCGGGGGACGGGATACGCAGTATTTT. As protein: CASSSTASGGRDTQYF. Variable domain in full (rest from reference TRBV7-9 and TRBJ2-3): DTGVSQNPRHKITKRGQNVTFRCDPISEHNRLYWYRQTLGQGPEFLTYFQNEAQLEKSRLLSDRFSAERPKGSFSTLEIQRTEQGDSAMYLCASSSTASGGRDTQYFGPGTRLTVL.

This chain uses TRBV5-1 with TRBJ2-2; D uncertain. V gave up 4 bases and J gave up 0 bases, with 10 bases separating them. This CDR3 contains 15 residues. The germline V gene encodes CDR1 SGHRS and CDR2 YFSETQ. The CDR3 loop reads CASSGLRPNTGELFF. As DNA, the CDR3 is TGCGCCAGCAGCGGGTTAAGACCGAACACCGGGGAGCTGTTTTTT.

This clonotype was detected once. This chain joins TRBV7-6 and TRBJ2-1; 7 nucleotides line up with TRBD1. Germline loops: CDR1 SGHVS, CDR2 FNYEAQ. V dropped 2 bases and J dropped 0; count of bases not matched to a gene: 13. This CDR3 comprises 19 residues. The CDR3 loop is CASSLPRALRGSSYNEQFF. The CDR3 DNA sequence: TGTGCCAGCAGCTTACCCCGGGCCCTCAGGGGGAGCTCCTACAATGAGCAGTTCTTC.

CDR3: CASSFGGRDTEAFF. The CDR3 DNA sequence: TGTGCCAGCAGTTTTGGGGGGAGGGACACTGAAGCTTTCTTT. The chain links TRBV6-2 or TRBV6-3 to TRBJ1-1; D may be TRBD1 (5 bases). Germline V gene data show CDR1 as MNHEY and CDR2 as SVGEGT. Trimming shortened V by 4 bases and J by 3 bases, and 12 bases separated the two germline ends. The CDR3 runs 14 residues.

The chain has TRBV9 and TRBJ2-2; 8 bases fit TRBD1. CDR3 length: 21 amino acids. Germline V gene sequence: CDR1 SGDLS, CDR2 YYNGEE. The V and J ends lost 0 bases and 0 bases, in that order; junction bases with no gene match: 16. The CDR3 sequence is CASSVVAPRPGGPANTGELFF. CDR3 DNA: TGTGCCAGCAGCGTAGTGGCCCCTCGGCCAGGGGGCCCTGCGAACACCGGGGAGCTGTTTTTT.

The chain carries TRBV30 and TRBJ2-7, with D tentatively TRBD2 (6 bases). CDR1 is GTSNPN and CDR2 is SVGIG in the germline V gene (reference sequence). The CDR3 is 13 residues long. Trimming removed 2 bases at V and 1 base at J, with 9 bases between. CDR3: CAWSFSGSYEQYF. The CDR3 region has the DNA TGTGCCTGGAGTTTTAGCGGTTCCTACGAGCAGTACTTC.

This clonotype is a singleton in its sample. The chain uses TRBV20-1 and TRBJ2-2; TRBD1 might be the D (5 bases). With 3 bases removed from V and 1 base from J, the gap between germline ends came to 9 bases. The CDR3 totals 14 residues. The germline CDR1 and CDR2 sequences are DFQATT and SNEGSKA (reference sequence). CDR3 residues: CSASRQRNTGELFF. Written as DNA, the CDR3 is TGCAGTGCTAGTAGACAGAGGAACACCGGGGAGCTGTTTTTT.

The chain carries TRBV4-1 and TRBJ2-5; D uncertain. The V gene lost 2 bases and the J gene lost 1 base, with 5 bases spanning the gap. This CDR3 has 13 amino acids. Germline CDR1 reads MGHRA; CDR2 reads YSYEKL. CDR3 in amino acids: CASSQTFQETQYF. The DNA of the CDR3 is TGCGCCAGCAGCCAAACTTTCCAAGAGACCCAGTACTTC.

This chain uses TRBV5-1 with TRBJ1-1; a weak D match, TRBD1 (5 bases). This CDR3 has 13 residues. CDR1 and CDR2 (germline): SGHRS, YFSETQ. V lost 4 bases, J lost 1 base, and 8 bases lay in between. The CDR3 DNA is TGCGCCAGCAGCAGGGGCTCGAACACTGAAGCTTTCTTT. This gives the protein CASSRGSNTEAFF.

V usage is TRBV19 and J usage is TRBJ1-6; weak D call: TRBD1 (5 bases). The CDR3 runs 14 residues. Germline CDR1 LNHDA, CDR2 SQIVND (reference sequence). Trimming cost V 1 base and J 7 bases, with 8 bases left between them. The CDR3 nucleotides read TGTGCCAGTAGTATAGGGGACCCGAATTCACCCCTCCACTTT. Translation: CASSIGDPNSPLHF.

This clonotype came up once. The chain couples TRBV7-2 to TRBJ2-7; TRBD2 matches at 8 bases. V gave up 3 bases and J gave up 7 bases; unmatched junction bases: 8. Germline V gene data show CDR1 as SGHTA and CDR2 as FQGNSA. The CDR3 sequence is 14 residues long. The CDR3 region is CASSFFGRALEQYF. CDR3 coding DNA: TGTGCCAGCAGCTTTTTCGGGAGGGCTCTTGAGCAGTACTTC. Supplemented by reference TRBV7-2 and TRBJ2-7, the full variable domain reads GAGVSQSPSNKVTEKGKDVELRCDPISGHTALYWYRQSLGQGLEFLIYFQGNSAPDKSGLPSDRFSAERTGGSVSTLTIQRTQQEDSAVYLCASSFFGRALEQYFGPGTRLTVT.

The chain carries TRBV30 and TRBJ2-1, with 7 bases fitting TRBD2. Germline V gene data show CDR1 as GTSNPN and CDR2 as SVGIG (reference sequence). This CDR3 is 14 amino acids long. V was pared by 3 bases and J by 8 bases, with 10 bases of the junction left unmatched. For the CDR3, the DNA is TGTGCCTGGAGGAAAGGGCCCGCGGGAGATGAGCAGTTCTTC. Translation gives CAWRKGPAGDEQFF.

The V call is TRBV2, the J call TRBJ2-2; 8 nucleotides agree with TRBD2. V was clipped by 8 bases and J by 7 bases; unmatched bases: 9. This CDR3 comprises 14 residues. Per germline, CDR1 SNHLY and CDR2 FYNNEI. The CDR3 loop is CASSKRESGGELFF. The CDR3 DNA follows: TGTGCCAGCTCTAAGCGGGAGTCAGGCGGGGAGCTGTTTTTT. Using reference TRBV2 and TRBJ2-2 for the parts outside the CDR3, the full variable domain is EPEVTQTPSHQVTQMGQEVILRCVPISNHLYFYWYRQILGQKVEFLVSFYNNEISEKSEIFDDQFSVERPDGSNFTLKIRSTKLEDSAMYFCASSKRESGGELFFGEGSRLTVL.

V and J are TRBV27 and TRBJ2-1; either TRBD1 or TRBD2 may fit D (5 bases each). CDR1 is MNHEY and CDR2 is SMNVEV in the germline V gene (reference sequence). The ends were cut back, 6 bases at V and 2 bases at J, with 26 bases in the middle. The CDR3 is 19 amino acids. The CDR3 here is CASRTPGHYSGGAYNEQFF. The CDR3, as DNA: TGTGCCAGCAGGACGCCCGGGCACTACAGTGGGGGTGCCTACAATGAGCAGTTCTTC.

V gene TRBV19 combines with J gene TRBJ1-2, with TRBD1 as a possible D gene (6 bases). This CDR3 region has 12 residues. V gave up 8 bases and J gave up 3 bases, with 10 bases separating them. Germline V gene sequence: CDR1 LNHDA, CDR2 SQIVND (reference sequence). CDR3 coding DNA: TGTGCCAGTTGGGACACCTACTATGGCTACACCTTC. Amino acid sequence: CASWDTYYGYTF.

This sequence joins TRBV10-3 and TRBJ2-5; D perhaps matches TRBD2 (5 bases). From germline, CDR1 is ENHRY and CDR2 SYGVKD. This CDR3 is 14 amino acids long. V lost 0 bases, J lost 5 bases, and 10 bases lay in between. The CDR3 DNA sequence: TGTGCCATCAGTGAGTCAGACCGCGGGGAGACCCAGTACTTC. Translated: CAISESDRGETQYF.

The chain uses TRBV25-1 and TRBJ2-7, with D perhaps TRBD1 or TRBD2 (5 bases each). The CDR3 has 19 residues. Germline V gene sequence: CDR1 MGHDK, CDR2 SYGVNS. V gave up 8 bases and J gave up 1 base, with 30 bases separating them. The CDR3 DNA reads TGTGCCAGCCCTCCCGGATCGGGACCGGGGTTAGTGGATTCCTACGAGCAGTACTTC. It specifies CASPPGSGPGLVDSYEQYF.

The V and J genes are TRBV4-1 and TRBJ2-2; either TRBD1 or TRBD2 may fit D (6 bases each). CDR1 is MGHRA, CDR2 YSYEKL, per germline. The ends were cut back, 2 bases at V and 5 bases at J, with 18 bases in the middle. The CDR3 extends over 17 amino acids. CDR3 nucleotides: TGCGCCAGCAGCCAAATTGGAAGGGGGGTGTATACCGGGGAGCTGTTTTTT. This encodes CASSQIGRGVYTGELFF.

The chain employs TRBV29-1 and TRBJ2-2; D tentatively fits TRBD1 or TRBD2 (5 bases each). This CDR3 is 12 amino acids long. Trimming pared 7 bases from V and 13 bases from J, leaving 19 bases between. Germline CDR1 reads SQVTM; CDR2 reads ANQGSEA. CDR3 coding DNA: TGCAGCGCCCTTCTTGAGGGGACGATGCTGTTTTTT. Its translation is CSALLEGTMLFF.

The J gene is TRBJ1-2, the V gene TRBV4-1; D is perhaps TRBD1 (5 bases). Germline CDR1 and CDR2: MGHRA and YSYEKL. Trimming took off 0 bases at V and 4 bases at J, with 9 bases between the two ends. The CDR3 contains 14 residues. The CDR3 DNA reads as TGCGCCAGCAGCCAAGATGGGGGATCCTATGGCTACACCTTC. It yields the protein CASSQDGGSYGYTF.

The CDR3 region has the DNA TGCGCCAGCAGCCAAGGGTGGACAGATACGCAGTATTTT. Translation gives CASSQGWTDTQYF. V usage is TRBV4-1 and J usage is TRBJ2-3; D is unclear. The V end lost 1 base, the J end lost 3 bases, and 5 bases lay between the germline ends. There are 13 residues in the CDR3. CDR1 and CDR2 (germline): MGHRA, YSYEKL.

The rearrangement uses TRBV3-1 and TRBJ2-7, with 8 bases that match TRBD1. CDR3 size: 13 residues. V trimming: 3 bases; J trimming: 6 bases; junction bases outside the gene matches: 4. Germline V gene lookup returns CDR1 LGHDT and CDR2 YNNKEL (reference sequence). CDR3 DNA: TGTGCCAGCAGCCAGGGCACAGGGGGCGAGCAGTACTTC. Translating gives CASSQGTGGEQYF.

This clonotype was counted a few times. This chain connects TRBV7-6 to TRBJ2-2, with TRBD1 identical over 7 bases. This CDR3 has 15 residues. Germline CDR1 SGHVS, CDR2 FNYEAQ. The V segment lost 8 bases and the J segment 1 base; nucleotides outside the gene matches: 7. The CDR3 sequence is CASHPGTVNTGELFF. CDR3 in DNA: TGTGCCAGCCACCCCGGGACAGTGAACACCGGGGAGCTGTTTTTT.

CDR3 amino acids: CASSFRATEDTQYF. In DNA form, the CDR3 reads TGTGCCAGCAGCTTCCGGGCAACCGAGGATACGCAGTATTTT. This chain connects TRBV11-1 to TRBJ2-3, with D uncertain. Germline V lookup: CDR1 SGHAT, CDR2 FQDESV (reference sequence). The ends were cut back, 3 bases at V and 6 bases at J, with 13 bases in the middle. This CDR3 is built from 14 residues. The whole variable domain, filled in from reference TRBV11-1 and TRBJ2-3, reads EAEVAQSPRYKITEKSQAVAFWCDPISGHATLYWYRQILGQGPELLVQFQDESVVDDSQLPKDRFSAERLKGVDSTLKIQPAELGDSAMYLCASSFRATEDTQYFGPGTRLTVL.

The V gene is TRBV27, the J gene TRBJ1-3, with D unresolved. CDR3 length: 12 residues. V lost 10 bases, J lost 2 bases, and 9 bases lay in between. Germline values: CDR1 MNHEY, CDR2 SMNVEV (reference sequence). CDR3 bases: TGTGCCACCTTCGGGGCTGGAAACACCATATATTTT. This gives the protein CATFGAGNTIYF.

This chain uses TRBV5-1 with TRBJ2-7, with D possibly matching TRBD1 (5 bases). The CDR3 consists of 15 residues. CDR1 SGHRS and CDR2 YFSETQ come from the germline V gene. Deletions cut 0 bases from V and 2 bases from J, with 12 bases between. The CDR3 loop is CASSLGQGRAYEQYF. CDR3 DNA sequence: TGCGCCAGCAGCTTGGGGCAGGGTCGGGCCTACGAGCAGTACTTC.